The rows below give T cell receptor beta chains drawn from one sample of a study of Ad26.COV2.S vaccination and SARS-CoV-2 variants. Some clones are missing from TCRdb's copy, which holds only in-frame ones; the method was immunoSEQ multiplex PCR. The table has over 450,000 clones, around 89% seen once. The sample consisted of peripheral blood, taken in a trial of Ad26.COV2.S vaccine versus placebo. These TCRs come from a person between 18 and 65 years old who received the Ad26.COV2.S COVID-19 vaccine or a placebo. The CDR3 runs from the conserved cysteine through the conserved F or W. A D gene is named only where the DNA matches it firmly. Part of the rows lack a size; the others show once, few, many or a class for expanded clones.

d_call j_call clone_size v_call cdr3_nt cdr3_aa
. TRBJ1-6 . TRBV5-1 TGCGCCAGCAGCCTTGGGACATCAGTAAGGAATTCACCCCTCCACTTT CASSLGTSVRNSPLHF
. TRBJ1-5 . TRBV28 TGTGCCAGCAGTTCCTTTGACAGTACCAATCAGCCCCAGCATTTT CASSSFDSTNQPQHF
. TRBJ1-4 . TRBV6-2/TRBV6-3 TGTGCCAGCAGCTCGACACCAACTAATGAAAAACTGTTTTTT CASSSTPTNEKLFF
TRBD1 TRBJ1-2 . TRBV13 TGTGCCAGCAGCCCCGGACAGGGGGTTTATGGCTACACCTTC CASSPGQGVYGYTF
TRBD2 TRBJ2-3 . TRBV29-1 TGCAGCGTCGCCGGGACTAGGTCGGATACGCAGTATTTT CSVAGTRSDTQYF
. TRBJ2-1 . TRBV6-6 TGTGCCAGCAGGAGGGGGGAGCAGTTCTTC CASRRGEQFF
TRBD1 TRBJ2-7 . TRBV28 TGTGCCAGCAGTACTCCGGGGACAGGGAGGACCTACGAGCAGTACTTC CASSTPGTGRTYEQYF
TRBD1 TRBJ2-3 . TRBV6-5 TGTGCCAGCAGTTACTCCCAGGACAGGGTGGCAGATACGCAGTATTTT CASSYSQDRVADTQYF
TRBD1 TRBJ1-1 . TRBV18 TGTGCCAGCTTCCCAGGACAGGTCAACACTGAAGCTTTCTTT CASFPGQVNTEAFF
. TRBJ2-3 . TRBV19 TGTGCCAGTAGTACCACGGACTTAGATACGCAGTATTTT CASSTTDLDTQYF
TRBD1 TRBJ1-1 . TRBV11-2 TGTGCCAGCAGCTTAGGACGACAGGGGCTGAACACTGAAGCTTTCTTT CASSLGRQGLNTEAFF
. TRBJ2-1 once TRBV10-3 TGTGCCATCACTGCAGGGATGGGCAATGAGCAGTTCTTC CAITAGMGNEQFF
. TRBJ1-2 once TRBV12-3/TRBV12-4 TGTGCCAGCAGTTCCTCAGGGTATGGCTACACCTTC CASSSSGYGYTF
. TRBJ2-7 . TRBV9 TGTGCCAGCAGCGTAGGGGTTACAGGGCCAAGCTCCTACGAGCAGTACTTC CASSVGVTGPSSYEQYF
. TRBJ2-5 . TRBV28 TGTGCCAGCAGAGAAACCCAGGGAGGAGGAGAGACCCAGTACTTC CASRETQGGGETQYF
TRBD1 TRBJ2-7 . TRBV13 TGTGCCAGCAGCTTAGACAGACAGGGTAGCGAGCAGTACTTC CASSLDRQGSEQYF
. TRBJ1-2 . TRBV6-5 TGTGCCAGCAGTTTAGGTGCTAACTATGGCTACACCTTC CASSLGANYGYTF
TRBD1 TRBJ1-5 . TRBV4-1 TGCGCCAGCAGCCAAGCTCAGGGGGGACAGCCCCAGCATTTT CASSQAQGGQPQHF
TRBD1 TRBJ1-6 . TRBV27 TGTGCCAGCAGAGCCGACCCCCAGGGGGGGTATAATTCACCCCTCCACTTT CASRADPQGGYNSPLHF
. TRBJ2-7 . TRBV6-5 TGTGCCAGCAGCGCCCTTCGTTCTACCTACGAGCAGTACTTC CASSALRSTYEQYF
TRBD1 TRBJ1-1 . TRBV18 TGTGCCAGCTCACCTGGGACAGGGAACACTGAAGCTTTCTTT CASSPGTGNTEAFF
TRBD2 TRBJ2-1 . TRBV5-1 TGCGCCAGCAGCCGACCGGGACTAGCGAAGTACAATGAGCAGTTCTTC CASSRPGLAKYNEQFF
. TRBJ2-2 . TRBV5-5 TGTGCCAGCAGCTCCCTGTGGGGGTCAGACACCGGGGAGCTGTTTTTT CASSSLWGSDTGELFF
. TRBJ2-2 . TRBV7-8 TGTGCCAGCCCAAGCGGAGACACCGGGGAGCTGTTTTTT CASPSGDTGELFF
. TRBJ1-1 . TRBV10-3 TGTGCCATCAGTGACAGGCTAGACTCGAACACTGAAGCTTTCTTT CAISDRLDSNTEAFF
. TRBJ1-2 . TRBV6-2/TRBV6-3 TGTGCCAGCAGTTTTTGGATGGGGTCGGGGACGAAAGCTAACTATGGCTACACCTTC CASSFWMGSGTKANYGYTF
. TRBJ1-1 . TRBV2 TGTGCCAGCAGGGTCAGCAGCTTGAACACTGAAGCTTTCTTT CASRVSSLNTEAFF
. TRBJ1-1 . TRBV27 TGTGCCAGCAGTTTATCAGGGGGGCATGCTTTCTTT CASSLSGGHAFF
. TRBJ2-5 . TRBV18 TGTGCCAGCTCACCAATGGACGGAGAGACCCAGTACTTC CASSPMDGETQYF
. TRBJ2-5 . TRBV11-1 TGTGCCAGCAGCTTAGCCGAAGGGCTAGAGACCCAGTACTTC CASSLAEGLETQYF
TRBD2 TRBJ2-3 . TRBV7-9 TGTGCCAGCAGCTTAGACCCAGCTCAACGGGGGGGCACAGATACGCAGTATTTT CASSLDPAQRGGTDTQYF
TRBD1 TRBJ1-2 . TRBV9 TGTGCCAGCAGGCCACCAGGGGGCCATGGCTACACCTTC CASRPPGGHGYTF
. TRBJ1-1 . TRBV12-3/TRBV12-4 TGTGCCAGCAGACGGGACGGACACACTGAAGCTTTCTTT CASRRDGHTEAFF
. TRBJ2-7 . TRBV28 TGTGCCAGCTCTGAGGGGGGATCGGTCTACGAGCAGTACTTC CASSEGGSVYEQYF
TRBD2 TRBJ2-7 . TRBV7-9 TGTGCCAGCAGCTTAGCTGTGGGGAGGGGCGAGCAGTACTTC CASSLAVGRGEQYF
. TRBJ2-1 . TRBV12-3/TRBV12-4 TGTGCCAGCACCGAGACGCCAAACAGTGAGCAGTTCTTC CASTETPNSEQFF
. TRBJ2-4 . TRBV21-1 TGTGCCAGCAAGGGGAGGCGGTTCCTAGCCAAAAACATTCAGTACTTC CASKGRRFLAKNIQYF
. TRBJ1-2 . TRBV5-1 TGCGCCAGCAGCTTCCCAGTGCCGGGGGGTGGCTACACCTTC CASSFPVPGGGYTF
. TRBJ2-1 . TRBV7-2 TGTGCCAGCAGCTTAGGTGTAGCCCCACGAAGCAATGAGCAGTTCTTC CASSLGVAPRSNEQFF
. TRBJ2-7 . TRBV28 TGTGCCAGCAAGGGTGGGGGAAGCTCCTACGAGCAGTACTTC CASKGGGSSYEQYF
. TRBJ1-2 . TRBV10-1 TGCGCCAGCAGTGAGAACGGGAACTATGGCTACACCTTC CASSENGNYGYTF
. TRBJ1-1 . TRBV6-1 TGTGCCAGCAGTGAATTCCAGAACATACAGAACACTGAAGCTTTCTTT CASSEFQNIQNTEAFF
. TRBJ2-5 . TRBV11-1 TGTGCCAGCAGCTTCAGCTACCAAGAGACCCAGTACTTC CASSFSYQETQYF
TRBD2 TRBJ2-1 . TRBV6-5 TGTGCCAGCAGTCGGACTAGCGGGAGTCTTCCGTTCTTC CASSRTSGSLPFF
TRBD1 TRBJ1-2 . TRBV29-1 TGCAGCGTCGGTTGGGGGACAGGGCCTGGCTACACCTTC CSVGWGTGPGYTF
TRBD1 TRBJ2-7 . TRBV28 TGTGCCAGCAGGAACGACAGGGGAAGAGGGGGGTACTTC CASRNDRGRGGYF
. TRBJ1-4 . TRBV29-1 TGCAGCGTTGCGGGCAGAGATAATGAAAAACTGTTTTTT CSVAGRDNEKLFF
. TRBJ1-1 . TRBV5-4 TGTGCCAGCAACACCAGGGCGGGGAACACTGAAGCTTTCTTT CASNTRAGNTEAFF